This T cell receptor (beta chain) was sequenced in a study of T cell responses to AZD1222 COVID-19 vaccine. General study points: White British donors predominated, females outnumbered males, and clonal diversity was possibly underestimated. The study found vaccine-associated CD4 TCRs spanning spike, dominant at 160-218 and 743-854. The peak T cell response came first, and repertoires were sampled only after it.

Here immunoSEQ multiplex PCR was the method, and the copy in TCRdb shows in-frame clones only, minus some. The sample records roughly 150,000 clones, around nine tenths being singletons. Both about-4-week and about-12-week second-dose recipients were combined. J lost 2 bases, V lost 4 bases, and 4 bases had no gene match. Germline loops: CDR1 SGDLS, CDR2 YYNGEE. The CDR3 contains 16 residues. Note on this clone: Its specificity is unknown.

The clonotype was recovered from an adult who received the AZD1222 COVID-19 vaccine. This chain uses TRBV9 with TRBJ2-1; 12 nucleotides match TRBD2. Sample: peripheral blood, taken 28 days after the second AZD1222 dose. In DNA form, the CDR3 reads TGTGCCAGCAGCACCCTAGCGGGGGGGACCTACAATGAGCAGTTCTTC. Its protein is CASSTLAGGTYNEQFF.